The 32 T cell receptor beta chains below were found in one sample sequenced in a study of T-cell memory formation after mild COVID-19. TCRdb processed the 5' RACE reads anew with MiXCR; each CDR3 protein has one entry. The table includes about 16,000 distinct CDR3 sequences, approximately 23% detected once. The sequencing input was PBMCs or a T cell subset sorted from them (not recorded which). All receptors derive from a man in his late teens or twenties who had mild COVID-19 (a few samples of this study predate the infection). Cell type and time point are not known.

V is TRBV4-3 and J is TRBJ1-1; TRBD1 aligns across 10 bases. The CDR3 covers 14 residues. The V gene's germline CDR1 is LGHNA and CDR2 YSLEER. V dropped 3 bases and J dropped 7; count of bases not matched to a gene: 5. The CDR3 protein is CASSQGTGAYEAFF. The CDR3 nucleotides are TGCGCCAGCAGCCAGGGGACAGGGGCGTATGAAGCTTTCTTT.

This clonotype was recorded at least ten times. This chain uses TRBV7-9 with TRBJ1-1; 7 bases fit TRBD1. Germline V CDR1 and CDR2: SEHNR, FQNEAQ (reference sequence). There are 14 residues in the CDR3. The ends lost 5 bases at V and 1 base at J; junction bases unmatched: 4. The DNA of the CDR3 is TGTGCCAGCAGCCCCGGGACAGCGAACACTGAAGCTTTCTTT. As protein: CASSPGTANTEAFF.

This clonotype was seen only once. CDR3 sequence: CASSESYQETQYF. In DNA, the CDR3 is TGCGCCAGCAGCGAATCGTACCAAGAGACCCAGTACTTC. The genes are TRBV5-1 and TRBJ2-5, with unresolved D. V gave up 4 bases and J gave up 0 bases, with 7 bases separating them. CDR3 length: 13 amino acids. Germline CDR1 is SGHRS and CDR2 is YFSETQ.

This clonotype was picked up many times. The genes are TRBV7-2 and TRBJ2-6, with 8 bases that match TRBD1. This CDR3 is built from 17 residues. Looked up from germline, CDR1 is SGHTA and CDR2 is FQGNSA. After removal of 5 bases from V and 2 bases from J, the junction contained 8 bases not matched to a gene. The CDR3 sequence: CASSVAQGDPGANVLTF. CDR3 DNA sequence: TGTGCCAGCAGCGTGGCACAGGGGGACCCTGGGGCCAACGTCCTGACTTTC.

The chain is built from TRBV7-9 and TRBJ1-6; possible D gene TRBD1, 5 bases. Germline values: CDR1 SEHNR, CDR2 FQNEAQ (reference sequence). Trimming removed 4 bases at V and 4 bases at J, with 8 bases between. The CDR3 has 14 residues. CDR3 region: CASSWDRYNSPLHF. CDR3 in DNA: TGTGCCAGCAGCTGGGACCGATATAATTCACCCCTCCACTTT.

The chain couples TRBV24-1 to TRBJ2-1; D possibly matches TRBD1 or TRBD2 (5 bases each). Deletions cut 4 bases from V and 9 bases from J, with 12 bases between. Germline values: CDR1 KGHDR, CDR2 SFDVKD. The CDR3 is made up of 13 amino acids. The CDR3 coding sequence is TGTGCCACCAGTGACTCAGGGAGTTTTGAGCAGTTCTTC. It translates to CATSDSGSFEQFF.

This clonotype was observed many times. V usage is TRBV7-9 and J usage is TRBJ1-6; 11 nucleotides agree with TRBD1. CDR1 is SEHNR and CDR2 is FQNEAQ in the germline V gene (reference sequence). Trimming removed 2 bases from V and 7 bases from J; junction bases left unmatched: 4. The CDR3 has 16 amino acids. CDR3 coding DNA: TGTGCCAGCAGCTTACTGGGGACAGGGGGAAATTCACCCCTCCACTTT. Its translation: CASSLLGTGGNSPLHF.

There are many counts of this clonotype. The chain links TRBV5-4 to TRBJ1-2; 8 nucleotides line up with TRBD1. This CDR3 is built from 14 residues. V shed 0 bases, J shed 4 bases, and the junction held 2 bases outside the gene matches. CDR1 SGHNT and CDR2 YYREEE come from the germline V gene (reference sequence). For the CDR3, the DNA is TGTGCCAGCAGCTTGGGACAGGGGAGCTATGGCTACACCTTC. This gives the protein CASSLGQGSYGYTF.

This clonotype was counted ten times or more. The V and J genes are TRBV29-1 and TRBJ2-2, with 9 nucleotides matching TRBD1. The CDR3 is 16 residues long. J was trimmed by 5 bases and V by 3 bases; bases with no gene match: 10. CDR1 is SQVTM, CDR2 ANQGSEA, per germline. CDR3 DNA: TGCAGCGTTGAGCTCGTAGGACAGGGGCTAACCGGGGAGCTGTTTTTT. It translates to CSVELVGQGLTGELFF.

This rearrangement joins TRBV7-6 to TRBJ2-1; 9 nucleotides line up with TRBD2. After removal of 5 bases from V and 5 bases from J, the junction contained 10 bases not matched to a gene. The CDR3 spans 16 residues. From germline, CDR1 is SGHVS and CDR2 FNYEAQ. Here the CDR3 reads CASSPISGGRNNEQFF. The CDR3 DNA follows: TGTGCCAGCAGCCCGATTAGCGGGGGCCGAAACAATGAGCAGTTCTTC. Full variable domain (missing parts from reference TRBV7-6 and TRBJ2-1): GAGVSQSPRYKVTKRGQDVALRCDPISGHVSLYWYRQALGQGPEFLTYFNYEAQQDKSGLPNDRFSAERPEGSISTLTIQRTEQRDSAMYRCASSPISGGRNNEQFFGPGTRLTVL.

V and J are TRBV29-1 and TRBJ1-1, with D maybe TRBD1 (5 bases). Germline loops: CDR1 SQVTM, CDR2 ANQGSEA. The germline V and J ends were trimmed by 4 bases and 0 bases, with 12 bases remaining between them. The CDR3 covers 14 residues. CDR3 amino acids: CSVVQGGLNTEAFF. CDR3 nucleotides: TGCAGCGTTGTCCAGGGTGGCCTGAACACTGAAGCTTTCTTT.

At least ten counts were recorded for this clonotype. This chain links TRBV28 with TRBJ2-3; 9 bases are a match to TRBD2. Germline V lookup: CDR1 MDHEN, CDR2 SYDVKM. V shed 7 bases and J 2 bases; nucleotides not matched to a gene: 13. CDR3 length: 17 amino acids. In DNA form, the CDR3 reads TGTGCCAGCACCAACATAGCGGGGGCCCCCTTCACAGATACGCAGTATTTT. Translating gives CASTNIAGAPFTDTQYF.

The genes are TRBV5-1 and TRBJ1-1; a possible D gene is TRBD1 (6 bases). The V end lost 0 bases, the J end lost 5 bases, and 11 bases lay between the germline ends. The CDR3 consists of 14 residues. The V gene's germline CDR1 is SGHRS and CDR2 YFSETQ. CDR3 sequence reads: CASSLGQVRTEAFF. The CDR3 DNA reads TGCGCCAGCAGCTTGGGACAGGTTAGGACTGAAGCTTTCTTT.

The chain links TRBV12-3 or TRBV12-4 to TRBJ1-3, with no clear D. V dropped 3 bases and J dropped 8 bases, with 14 bases sitting between them. CDR3 length equals 14 residues. The chain's CDR3 is CASSLRLNSDTIYF. The DNA for the CDR3 is TGTGCCAGCAGTTTGCGTCTCAATTCGGACACCATATATTTT.

This clonotype was seen a handful of times. The rearrangement links TRBV27 to TRBJ2-1, with a weak D call TRBD1 (5 bases). Germline assignment: CDR1 MNHEY and CDR2 SMNVEV (reference sequence). Trimming left V 4 bases short and J 8 bases short, with 12 bases between. The CDR3 length is 13 residues. The CDR3 DNA reads TGTGCCAGCAGTTACAGGTTGTTGGATGAGCAGTTCTTC. Amino acids: CASSYRLLDEQFF.

Many counts were recorded for this clonotype. The rearrangement links TRBV5-5 to TRBJ2-3; D is unclear. The CDR3 covers 15 residues. Per the germline V gene, CDR1 is SGHKS and CDR2 is YYEKEE (reference sequence). Trimming removed 3 bases from V and 2 bases from J, with 13 bases in between. CDR3 bases: TGTGCCAGCAGCTCGACGCGACTGATCACAGATACGCAGTATTTT. The encoded protein is CASSSTRLITDTQYF.

The table lists this clonotype with a few counts. The chain uses TRBV7-3 and TRBJ2-5; tentative D call: TRBD2 (6 bases). The CDR3 runs 13 residues. V was pared by 5 bases and J by 7 bases, with 14 bases between. In germline, CDR1 is SGHTA, CDR2 FQGTGA. The CDR3 region is CASSAGTQGTQYF. The CDR3 DNA follows: TGTGCCAGCAGCGCGGGGACCCAGGGGACCCAGTACTTC.

This clonotype was detected ten times or more. The chain couples TRBV24-1 to TRBJ2-3; D is undetermined. The CDR3 has 13 amino acids. The germline gives CDR1 KGHDR, CDR2 SFDVKD. V was pared by 9 bases and J by 2 bases, with 11 bases between. The CDR3 reads CATSRAYTDTQYF. CDR3 coding DNA: TGTGCCACCTCCCGGGCCTACACAGATACGCAGTATTTT.

This clonotype was recorded at least ten times. The rearrangement uses TRBV7-2 and TRBJ2-1, with TRBD2 matching 8 bases. The CDR3 loop spans 14 amino acids. V lost 3 bases to trimming and J lost 7 bases; unmatched junction nucleotides: 5. Germline lookup yields CDR1 SGHTA and CDR2 FQGNSA. The CDR3 here is CASSFWAGGNEQFF. The DNA of the CDR3 is TGTGCCAGCAGCTTTTGGGCGGGGGGAAATGAGCAGTTCTTC. The full variable domain, its missing parts supplied by reference TRBV7-2 and TRBJ2-1, is GAGVSQSPSNKVTEKGKDVELRCDPISGHTALYWYRQSLGQGLEFLIYFQGNSAPDKSGLPSDRFSAERTGGSVSTLTIQRTQQEDSAVYLCASSFWAGGNEQFFGPGTRLTVL.

This clonotype was seen a few times. This rearrangement joins TRBV30 to TRBJ2-7, with D possibly matching TRBD1 (6 bases). The ends were cut back, 2 bases at V and 3 bases at J, with 8 bases in the middle. Germline V gives CDR1 GTSNPN, CDR2 SVGIG (reference sequence). The CDR3 spans 12 residues. The CDR3 loop reads CAWSTGYYEQYF. CDR3 nucleotide sequence: TGTGCCTGGAGTACAGGGTACTACGAGCAGTACTTC.

This clonotype was detected ten times or more. This sequence joins TRBV6-5 and TRBJ2-2, with D possibly TRBD2 on 5 matching bases. Germline V gene lookup returns CDR1 MNHEY and CDR2 SVGAGI. CDR3 length: 14 residues. The V gene lost 0 bases and the J gene lost 7 bases, with 9 bases spanning the gap. The CDR3 spells CASSYSSDGGELFF. In DNA form, the CDR3 reads TGTGCCAGCAGTTACTCTAGCGACGGCGGGGAGCTGTTTTTT.

The chain carries TRBV27 and TRBJ1-5; no firm D call. Trimming left V 2 bases short and J 5 bases short, with 10 bases between. This CDR3 has 14 residues. In germline, CDR1 is MNHEY, CDR2 SMNVEV (reference sequence). CDR3 bases: TGTGCCAGCAGTTTAAGGGAGTTTGATCAGCCCCAGCATTTT. Translating gives CASSLREFDQPQHF.

This clonotype appeared many times. This chain uses TRBV4-1 with TRBJ1-2, with D possibly matching TRBD1 (5 bases). The CDR3 totals 19 residues. Looked up from germline, CDR1 is MGHRA and CDR2 is YSYEKL. V dropped 0 bases and J dropped 0 bases, with 20 bases sitting between them. The CDR3 bases are TGCGCCAGCAGCCAAGAGCCCCCGGGAGCCGTAGGGGCTAACTATGGCTACACCTTC. This sequence encodes CASSQEPPGAVGANYGYTF.

This clonotype was detected only a few times. V usage is TRBV6-2 or TRBV6-3 and J usage is TRBJ1-6; no clear D gene. CDR1 MNHEY and CDR2 SVGEGT come from the germline V gene. V was shortened by 8 bases and J by 10 bases, with 9 bases between the two germline ends. The CDR3 runs 11 residues. The CDR3 protein is CASGPGSPLHF. CDR3 nucleotide sequence: TGTGCCAGCGGTCCCGGGTCACCCCTCCACTTT.

The V call is TRBV6-4, the J call TRBJ2-7; 7 positions match TRBD1. The trim removed 0 bases at V and 4 bases at J, leaving 6 bases unmatched. The CDR3 extends over 15 amino acids. Germline V gives CDR1 MRHNA, CDR2 SNTAGT. CDR3 sequence: CASSDSLGQAYEQYV. DNA of the CDR3: TGTGCCAGCAGTGACTCTTTAGGACAGGCTTACGAGCAGTACGTC.

In its sample, this clonotype was seen many times. The chain carries TRBV7-9 and TRBJ1-2, with D hard to call. CDR1 is SEHNR, CDR2 FQNEAQ, per germline (reference sequence). The CDR3 contains 13 residues. V lost 4 bases to trimming and J lost 3 bases, with 9 bases between them. In DNA form, the CDR3 reads TGTGCCAGCAGCTCTCCGGGTGACTATGGCTACACCTTC. This codes for CASSSPGDYGYTF.

This clonotype has a count of ten or more. The CDR3 spells CASSLWGGYQETQYF. The DNA for the CDR3 is TGTGCCAGCAGCTTGTGGGGGGGGTACCAAGAGACCCAGTACTTC. V gene TRBV7-2 combines with J gene TRBJ2-5; 7 positions agree with TRBD2. J gave up 0 bases and V 3 bases, and 4 bases lay outside the gene matches. CDR3 length equals 15 residues. CDR1 and CDR2 from the germline V gene are SGHTA and FQGNSA.

This clonotype was observed a few times. The genes are TRBV15 and TRBJ1-1; 7 bases are shared with TRBD1. There are 15 residues in the CDR3. Germline trimming cut 1 base from V and 5 bases from J; bases unmatched to any gene: 7. Germline CDR1 LNHNV, CDR2 YYDKDF (reference sequence). The CDR3 DNA reads as TGTGCCACCAGCAGAGTGTGGTCAGGGGGAACTGAAGCTTTCTTT. Translating it yields CATSRVWSGGTEAFF.

The V call is TRBV4-2, the J call TRBJ2-5; 10 nucleotides agree with TRBD2. The V gene end was trimmed by 2 bases and the J gene end by 5 bases; junction bases not matched to a gene: 8. The V gene's germline CDR1 is LGHNA and CDR2 YNFKEQ. The CDR3 is 16 residues long. Here the CDR3 reads CASSQLSGGAAETQYF. The CDR3 nucleotides read TGTGCCAGCAGCCAATTGAGCGGGGGGGCCGCCGAGACCCAGTACTTC.

This clonotype came up many times. The CDR3 DNA sequence: TGTGCCAGCAGAACACAATCCGCAGGGTACACTGAAGCTTTCTTT. This codes for CASRTQSAGYTEAFF. The chain has TRBV7-2 and TRBJ1-1, with D maybe TRBD1 (5 bases). V gave up 6 bases and J gave up 3 bases, with 17 bases separating them. The germline V gene has CDR1 SGHTA and CDR2 FQGNSA. The CDR3 extends over 15 amino acids.

This clonotype was detected only a few times. The chain's CDR3 is CASSYSFQGAYIQYF. In nucleotides, the CDR3 is TGTGCCAGCAGTTACTCCTTCCAGGGGGCATACATTCAGTACTTC. This chain connects TRBV6-2 or TRBV6-3 to TRBJ2-4; 8 nucleotides match TRBD1. The ends lost 0 bases at V and 8 bases at J; junction bases unmatched: 6. Germline V gives CDR1 MNHEY, CDR2 SVGEGT. The CDR3 is 15 residues long.

This clonotype has at least ten counts. This chain connects TRBV19 to TRBJ2-1; a possible D gene is TRBD2 (5 bases). The CDR3 spans 14 residues. The germline CDR1 and CDR2 sequences are LNHDA and SQIVND (reference sequence). V was trimmed by 3 bases and J by 3 bases, leaving 9 bases between them. The CDR3 sequence: CASSIERIYNEQFF. The CDR3 DNA is TGTGCCAGTAGTATCGAGCGGATCTACAATGAGCAGTTCTTC.